These 24 T cell receptor beta chains were sequenced from one sample in a study of regulatory T cells in long-lasting Graves disease. HTBI primers from iRepertoire and Arm-PCR of CDR3 regions yielded the TCR beta libraries. Each CDR3 protein gets one entry after TCRdb re-called the multiplex PCR reads with MiXCR. The sample includes hundreds of thousands of distinct CDR3 sequences, about 16% seen only once; the top ten take roughly 25%. Time point denoted: newly diagnosed GD, antithyroid drugs for less than 3 months. The authors made the TCR library using RNA they extracted from PBMCs. The sample also formed part of further work on T cells in Graves' hyperthyroidism and ophthalmopathy.

Material: peripheral blood mononuclear cells (PBMCs), obtained at new diagnosis, from a patient treated with antithyroid drugs. The receptors were gathered from a woman aged 35-60 years with Graves disease.

This clonotype was recorded a few times. This rearrangement joins TRBV7-2 to TRBJ2-3; D not resolved. Germline CDR1 reads SGHTA; CDR2 reads FQGNSA. This CDR3 has 14 residues. V was cut by 4 bases and J by 6 bases, with 14 bases left in between. DNA of the CDR3: TGTGCCAGCAGCTCTGACTCGGGTGGGGATACGCAGTATTTT. Translation: CASSSDSGGDTQYF.

This clonotype was seen many times. J is TRBJ1-2 and V is TRBV12-3 or TRBV12-4; tentative D call: TRBD1 (5 bases). This CDR3 has 15 amino acids. V dropped 3 bases and J dropped 0 bases, with 11 bases sitting between them. The CDR3 bases are TGTGCCAGCAGTTTGGTGGGGGAGACTAACTATGGCTACACCTTC. This translates into CASSLVGETNYGYTF.

The chain recombines TRBV4-1 with TRBJ2-7; TRBD2 is a possible D gene (6 bases). Looked up from germline, CDR1 is MGHRA and CDR2 is YSYEKL. The germline V and J ends were trimmed by 3 bases and 5 bases, with 14 bases remaining between them. The CDR3 contains 14 residues. CDR3 sequence: CASSQGRFMDEQYF. The CDR3 DNA is TGCGCCAGCAGCCAGGGGAGGTTCATGGACGAGCAGTACTTC.

Turning to this clonotype: One end of the junction fails to match germline, which may point to a read error. The V call is TRBV3-1, the J call TRBJ2-7, with 15 bases matching TRBD2. The CDR3 spans 17 residues. The germline CDR1 and CDR2 sequences are LGHDT and YNNKEL (reference sequence). The CDR3 DNA follows: TGTGCCAGCAGCCCCGGGACTAGCGGGGGGCGCTCCTACGAGCAGTGCTTC. It is translated as CASSPGTSGGRSYEQCF.

This clonotype was observed at least ten times. The rearrangement links TRBV5-1 to TRBJ2-5; 12 positions match TRBD2. Germline V gene lookup returns CDR1 SGHRS and CDR2 YFSETQ. Trimming took 5 bases from V and 5 from J; bases not matched to a gene: 4. CDR3 length equals 14 residues. Here the CDR3 DNA reads TGCGCCAGCAGTTGGACTAGCGGGGCGGAGACCCAGTACTTC. It specifies CASSWTSGAETQYF.

The genes are TRBV19 and TRBJ1-5; D ambiguous. V was trimmed by 7 bases and J by 8 bases, leaving 21 bases between them. CDR1 and CDR2 from the germline V gene are LNHDA and SQIVND (reference sequence). The CDR3 extends over 15 amino acids. The CDR3 nucleotides read TGTGCCAGTATGGATAAGGATGGGTATTTGAAGCCCCAGCATTTT. Translation: CASMDKDGYLKPQHF.

This clonotype was counted between two and nine times. The chain links TRBV13 to TRBJ2-2, with 7 bases matching TRBD1. The CDR3 extends over 16 amino acids. Germline V lookup: CDR1 PRHDT, CDR2 FYEKMQ (reference sequence). Unmatched junction bases numbered 13, after V lost 5 bases and J lost 7 bases. The chain's CDR3 is CASSSLSTGKVGELFF. CDR3 nucleotides: TGTGCCAGCAGCAGTCTCTCGACAGGGAAGGTCGGGGAGCTGTTTTTT. The full variable domain, rest sourced from reference TRBV13 and TRBJ2-2, is AAGVIQSPRHLIKEKRETATLKCYPIPRHDTVYWYQQGPGQDPQFLISFYEKMQSDKGSIPDRFSAQQFSDYHSELNMSSLELGDSALYFCASSSLSTGKVGELFFGEGSRLTVL.

This clonotype occurred many times. V and J are TRBV12-3 or TRBV12-4 and TRBJ1-5, with a weak D call TRBD1 (6 bases). The CDR3 has 15 amino acids. V was pared by 5 bases and J by 4 bases, with 15 bases between. CDR3 amino acids: CASSTGHSSNQPQHF. CDR3 DNA sequence: TGTGCCAGCAGTACGGGACACAGCTCGAATCAGCCCCAGCATTTT.

The table lists this clonotype with many counts. The rearrangement joins TRBV7-9 to TRBJ1-1; maybe TRBD1 (6 bases). Per the germline V gene, CDR1 is SEHNR and CDR2 is FQNEAQ (reference sequence). V was trimmed by 4 bases and J by 4 bases, leaving 19 bases between them. This CDR3 contains 16 residues. CDR3 sequence: CASSSSLTGFATEAFF. The DNA for the CDR3 is TGTGCCAGCAGCTCGTCTCTTACAGGGTTTGCCACTGAAGCTTTCTTT.

This chain links TRBV6-1 with TRBJ1-4; D not resolved. Trimming took 10 bases from V and 8 from J, leaving 8 bases between them. This CDR3 contains 10 residues. CDR1 is MNHNS, CDR2 SASEGT, per germline. The CDR3 region has the DNA TGTGCCACAGGTCAAGAAAAACTGTTTTTT. It specifies CATGQEKLFF.

This clonotype turned up a few times. This chain uses TRBV10-1 with TRBJ1-2; a weak D match, TRBD1 (5 bases). CDR3 length: 15 residues. The ends were cut back, 0 bases at V and 4 bases at J, with 12 bases in the middle. The V gene's germline CDR1 is WNHNN and CDR2 SYGVQD (reference sequence). The CDR3 loop reads CASSESSGDLYGYTF. In DNA form, the CDR3 reads TGCGCCAGCAGTGAGTCGTCGGGGGATCTCTATGGCTACACCTTC.

The chain recombines TRBV9 with TRBJ2-1, with D unresolved. Trimming shortened V by 4 bases and J by 7 bases, and 15 bases separated the two germline ends. This CDR3 comprises 14 residues. In germline, CDR1 is SGDLS, CDR2 YYNGEE. The CDR3 DNA reads as TGTGCCAGCAGCTCCAACGCGGCCTCTAATGAGCAGTTCTTC. It is translated as CASSSNAASNEQFF.

This clonotype was detected a few times. The chain combines TRBV12-3 or TRBV12-4 with TRBJ1-1, with D tentatively TRBD1 (5 bases). This CDR3 contains 15 residues. V lost 1 base, J lost 1 base, and 10 bases lay in between. The CDR3 spells CASSLGGRRNTEAFF. The CDR3 DNA reads as TGTGCCAGCAGTTTAGGGGGACGGAGGAACACTGAAGCTTTCTTT.

Concerning this clonotype: One end of the junction varies from germline; a read error may be responsible. This chain links TRBV10-2 with TRBJ2-4; D is unclear. The CDR3 length is 15 residues. Germline V gives CDR1 WSHSY, CDR2 SAAADI. CDR3 DNA sequence: TGCGCCAGCAGTGAAGACGGTTGGGCCAAAAACGTTCAGTACTTC. This encodes CASSEDGWAKNVQYF.

This clonotype was counted a few times. The rearrangement links TRBV2 to TRBJ2-2; TRBD1 aligns across 7 bases. The germline V gene has CDR1 SNHLY and CDR2 FYNNEI. This CDR3 has 12 residues. V trimming: 6 bases; J trimming: 11 bases; junction bases outside the gene matches: 6. CDR3 nucleotide sequence: TGTGCCAGCAGGATAGACAGGGTAGAGCTGTTTTTT. This gives the protein CASRIDRVELFF.

The rearrangement links TRBV7-2 to TRBJ2-5; 8 positions agree with TRBD2. Germline-derived CDR1 and CDR2 are SGHTA and FQGNSA. The junction had 8 bases not matched to a gene; V was cut back by 1 base and J by 4 bases. The CDR3 is 16 residues long. The CDR3 DNA reads TGTGCCAGCAGCTTAGAAAGGGCGGGGGGTCTAGAGACCCAGTACTTC. Protein product: CASSLERAGGLETQYF.

V is TRBV18 and J is TRBJ2-1, with D tentatively TRBD1 (6 bases). The CDR3 sequence is 15 residues long. Per germline, CDR1 KGHSH and CDR2 LQKENI. Trimming shortened V by 2 bases and J by 4 bases, and 12 bases separated the two germline ends. The CDR3 is CASSPNQGPYNEQFF. The CDR3 DNA is TGTGCCAGCTCACCAAACCAGGGGCCGTACAATGAGCAGTTCTTC.

The rearrangement joins TRBV12-3 or TRBV12-4 to TRBJ1-1; possibly TRBD1 for D (5 bases). This CDR3 comprises 14 residues. V lost 5 bases and J 4 bases, leaving 14 bases between the germline ends. The CDR3 region has the DNA TGTGCCAGCAGTGCCCTGACAGATGTCACTGAAGCTTTCTTT. Encoded protein: CASSALTDVTEAFF.

This clonotype showed up just a few times. This chain connects TRBV7-3 to TRBJ2-4; D possibly corresponds to TRBD2 (6 bases). V dropped 5 bases and J dropped 4 bases, with 12 bases sitting between them. The CDR3 runs to 14 residues. Germline CDR1 reads SGHTA; CDR2 reads FQGTGA. The CDR3 is CASSRGVRKNIQYF. For the CDR3, the DNA is TGTGCCAGCAGCCGCGGGGTCAGAAAAAACATTCAGTACTTC.

The chain employs TRBV9 and TRBJ1-5; perhaps TRBD1 as D (5 bases). The length of the CDR3 is 15 residues. V lost 0 bases to trimming and J lost 5 bases, with 12 bases between them. CDR1 and CDR2 from the germline V gene are SGDLS and YYNGEE. The CDR3 reads CASSVAGTPDQPQHF. The CDR3 DNA reads TGTGCCAGCAGCGTAGCTGGGACCCCCGATCAGCCCCAGCATTTT.

This clonotype came up many times. The genes are TRBV7-8 and TRBJ1-5; 9 nucleotides agree with TRBD1. The V and J ends lost 2 bases and 3 bases, in that order; junction bases with no gene match: 8. The CDR3 sequence is 17 residues long. From germline, CDR1 is SGHVS and CDR2 FQNEAQ. The CDR3, as DNA: TGTGCCAGCAGCTTACACAGGGGGCCCGGGTACAATCAGCCCCAGCATTTT. Amino acid sequence: CASSLHRGPGYNQPQHF.

This clonotype was observed many times. This rearrangement joins TRBV20-1 to TRBJ2-5, with a tentative D call TRBD1 (6 bases). V lost 6 bases, J lost 8 bases, and 25 bases lay in between. The germline V gene has CDR1 DFQATT and CDR2 SNEGSKA (reference sequence). The CDR3 totals 15 residues. CDR3 residues: CSAPFPRGPDRTQYF. For the CDR3, the DNA is TGCAGTGCCCCTTTTCCCAGGGGACCCGATCGAACCCAGTACTTC.

This clonotype turned up a few times. This sequence joins TRBV20-1 and TRBJ1-1; D uncertain. The germline V gene encodes CDR1 DFQATT and CDR2 SNEGSKA (reference sequence). CDR3 length equals 12 residues. V was clipped by 2 bases and J by 0 bases, with 4 bases between them. The CDR3 protein is CSARLLNTEAFF. Here the CDR3 DNA reads TGCAGTGCTAGACTCTTGAACACTGAAGCTTTCTTT.

V is TRBV12-3 or TRBV12-4 and J is TRBJ1-5; TRBD1 matches 9 bases. The CDR3 totals 19 residues. V shed 6 bases and J 1 base; nucleotides not matched to a gene: 16. Here the CDR3 reads CASSHTGTGFFSSNQPQHF. The CDR3 DNA reads TGTGCCAGCAGCCATACCGGGACAGGGTTTTTTTCCAGCAATCAGCCCCAGCATTTT.